This T cell receptor beta chain comes out of a study of T cells in Graves' hyperthyroidism and ophthalmopathy. This clonotype was counted at least ten times. The TCR beta CDR3 regions underwent amplification using RNA transcripts as the source. HTBI primers were the set used in a first-round RT-PCR of the TCR CDR3. TCRdb ran MiXCR on the multiplex PCR reads and lists one entry per CDR3 protein. The data contain approximately 610,000 distinct CDR3 sequences, 14% to 15% of them singletons. Germline values: CDR1 DFQATT, CDR2 SNEGSKA (reference sequence). Trimming took off 6 bases at V and 5 bases at J, with 25 bases between the two ends. The CDR3 covers 16 residues.

This TCR was sampled from a woman aged 40 to 50 with Graves' ophthalmopathy. The J gene is TRBJ1-2, the V gene TRBV20-1; TRBD1 might be the D (6 bases). The source material was blood. This CDR3 reads CSATTLGNRDSYGYTF. Written as DNA, the CDR3 is TGCAGTGCCACGACCCTGGGGAACAGGGATAGTTATGGCTACACCTTC.